This T cell receptor beta chain emerged from a study of T cell responses to AZD1222 COVID-19 vaccine. Second-dose recipients at about 4 or about 12 weeks were treated as one pooled group. The V gene end was trimmed by 6 bases and the J gene end by 9 bases; junction bases not matched to a gene: 7. The CDR3 sequence is 13 residues long. The germline V gene has CDR1 SNHLY and CDR2 FYNNEI. The assay was immunoSEQ multiplex PCR, and TCRdb's table has in-frame clones only and misses some. The repertoire consists of some 180,000 clones, with 90% to 95% occurring once and the leading ten covering over 1.5%. This clone was found many times. Its cognate antigen is unknown. Study outcomes and limitations: Nearly half of spike-specific TCRs reportedly go after variant regions that carry no mutations. The study found vaccine-associated CD4 TCRs spanning spike, dominant at 160-218 and 743-854. Clonal diversity may have been underestimated, and the donors were mostly white British, with more females than males.

Sample: peripheral blood, taken 28 days after the second AZD1222 dose. This sequence originates from an adult who received the AZD1222 COVID-19 vaccine. The V gene is TRBV2, the J gene TRBJ2-1, with TRBD2 matching over 8 bases. The CDR3 reads CASRGLAVGEQFF. The CDR3 DNA reads as TGTGCCAGCAGAGGACTAGCCGTGGGTGAGCAGTTCTTC.